A single sample gave rise to the 26 T cell receptor beta chains below, sequenced in a study of read filtering for tumor transcriptome and immune sequencing. Molecular barcoded adaptors covering alpha/delta and beta/gamma chains were used on roughly 400 ng RNA. Each CDR3 protein is one row after TCRdb ran MiXCR on the reads. The data show 50,000 to 65,000 distinct CDR3 sequences, roughly 19% seen once. The sample was a population of CD138-negative cells sorted from bone marrow. These receptors all come from a donor aged 40 or older with multiple myeloma.

A few counts support this clonotype. This chain links TRBV6-1 with TRBJ1-3; TRBD1 is a possible D gene (6 bases). The ends were cut back, 6 bases at V and 1 base at J, with 7 bases in the middle. Germline CDR1 reads MNHNS; CDR2 reads SASEGT. The CDR3 runs to 13 residues. The CDR3 DNA follows: TGTGCCAGCAGGACAGGTTCTGGAAACACCATATATTTT. It yields the protein CASRTGSGNTIYF.

This clonotype was picked up many times. The chain employs TRBV6-1 and TRBJ2-7, with TRBD2 identical over 7 bases. The CDR3 has 13 amino acids. V lost 7 bases and J lost 4; bases outside the gene matches: 7. Germline V gene lookup returns CDR1 MNHNS and CDR2 SASEGT. In nucleotides, the CDR3 is TGTGCCAGCACTCGTCCGGGGGGTTACGAGCAGTACTTC. Translating gives CASTRPGGYEQYF.

For this clonotype: A far larger clone is just one base off, so this is likely a read error. The chain recombines TRBV19 with TRBJ2-1; 9 bases line up with TRBD2. Unmatched junction bases numbered 11, after V lost 4 bases and J lost 10 bases. This CDR3 is built from 15 residues. Germline V gene sequence: CDR1 LNHDA, CDR2 SQIVND (reference sequence). The DNA for the CDR3 is TGTGCCAGTAGTAGTCTAGCGGGGAGAACCTACGAGCAGTTCTTC. As protein: CASSSLAGRTYEQFF.

This clonotype has just a few counts. The gene calls are TRBV28 and TRBJ2-2; TRBD1 aligns across 7 bases. Losses at the gene ends were 6 bases for V and 5 bases for J; bases not matched to a gene: 9. The CDR3 consists of 15 residues. The germline V gene encodes CDR1 MDHEN and CDR2 SYDVKM. CDR3 region: CASSPNPRGTGELFF. The CDR3 region has the DNA TGTGCCAGCAGCCCTAACCCCAGGGGGACCGGGGAGCTGTTTTTT.

This chain links TRBV30 with TRBJ2-3; TRBD2 matches 12 bases. The CDR3 sequence is 16 residues long. Germline CDR1 and CDR2: GTSNPN and SVGIG (reference sequence). V dropped 0 bases and J dropped 5; count of bases not matched to a gene: 6. CDR3 coding DNA: TGTGCCTGGAGTGTACTTCCGGGACTAGCGGGAGATACGCAGTATTTT. As protein: CAWSVLPGLAGDTQYF.

In its sample, this clonotype was seen many times. The chain recombines TRBV29-1 with TRBJ2-4, with D perhaps matching TRBD2 (6 bases). Trimming pared 3 bases from V and 3 bases from J, leaving 6 bases between. The CDR3 contains 12 residues. Germline CDR1 is SQVTM and CDR2 is ANQGSEA. For the CDR3, the DNA is TGCAGCGTTGAGCGGGACAAAAACATTCAGTACTTC. Translation: CSVERDKNIQYF.

There are many counts of this clonotype. V gene TRBV5-1 combines with J gene TRBJ2-5; tentative D call: TRBD2 (6 bases). Trimming pared 4 bases from V and 5 bases from J, leaving 15 bases between. This CDR3 has 14 residues. From germline, CDR1 is SGHRS and CDR2 YFSETQ. CDR3 sequence: CASSALLGRETQYF. In DNA, the CDR3 is TGCGCCAGCAGCGCTCTCTTAGGGAGGGAGACCCAGTACTTC.

This clonotype was recorded at least ten times. This chain joins TRBV5-1 and TRBJ2-7; 11 positions match TRBD2. V was pared by 1 base and J by 4 bases, with 7 bases of the junction left unmatched. This CDR3 region has 16 residues. In germline, CDR1 is SGHRS, CDR2 YFSETQ. CDR3 amino acids: CASSLIGTSGSYEQYF. The CDR3 bases are TGCGCCAGCAGCTTGATCGGGACTAGCGGATCATACGAGCAGTACTTC.

This clonotype was seen many times. The V gene is TRBV20-1, the J gene TRBJ1-2; the D is unclear. The length of the CDR3 is 12 residues. CDR1 and CDR2 (germline): DFQATT, SNEGSKA (reference sequence). Trimming removed 6 bases from V and 5 bases from J, with 13 bases in between. The CDR3, as DNA: TGCAGTGCCCAGAGCCTGGATTATGGCTACACCTTC. It specifies CSAQSLDYGYTF.

There are a few counts of this clonotype. The gene calls are TRBV7-3 and TRBJ2-1; TRBD2 matches 11 bases. V dropped 0 bases and J dropped 4; count of bases not matched to a gene: 2. Germline V gene sequence: CDR1 SGHTA, CDR2 FQGTGA. The CDR3 has 16 residues. The CDR3 protein is CASSLTGLAGYNEQFF. CDR3 sequence (DNA): TGTGCCAGCAGCTTAACAGGACTAGCGGGTTACAATGAGCAGTTCTTC.

There are many counts of this clonotype. The genes are TRBV5-1 and TRBJ2-2; D is unclear. Germline CDR1 and CDR2: SGHRS and YFSETQ. The CDR3 consists of 14 residues. Trimming removed 2 bases at V and 6 bases at J, with 11 bases between. Here the CDR3 DNA reads TGCGCCAGCAGCTTCGGGTATGCAGCCGGGGAGCTGTTTTTT. It is translated as CASSFGYAAGELFF.

The genes are TRBV7-6 and TRBJ2-7, with D possibly being TRBD2 (7 bases). V was pared by 1 base and J by 5 bases, with 15 bases between. In germline, CDR1 is SGHVS, CDR2 FNYEAQ. CDR3 length equals 15 residues. CDR3 protein: CASSLGGGGGHEQYF. CDR3 coding DNA: TGTGCCAGCAGCTTAGGGGGGGGGGGGGGCCACGAGCAGTACTTC. The complete variable domain, with remaining parts taken from reference TRBV7-6 and TRBJ2-7, reads GAGVSQSPRYKVTKRGQDVALRCDPISGHVSLYWYRQALGQGPEFLTYFNYEAQQDKSGLPNDRFSAERPEGSISTLTIQRTEQRDSAMYRCASSLGGGGGHEQYFGPGTRLTVT.

As concerns this clonotype: This may arise from a read error, as a much more abundant clone is one base away. The chain combines TRBV19 with TRBJ1-5; a weak D match, TRBD1 (5 bases). The CDR3 loop spans 18 amino acids. Germline V gives CDR1 LNHDA, CDR2 SQIVND (reference sequence). CDR3 region: CASSGGIDGSYSNQLQHF. DNA for the CDR3: TGTGCCAGTAGTGGGGGGATCGACGGCTCCTATAGCAATCAGCTCCAGCATTTT.

This clonotype occurred many times. The V and J genes are TRBV6-1 and TRBJ1-1; D unresolved. From germline, CDR1 is MNHNS and CDR2 SASEGT. The V end was cut by 5 bases, the J end by 0 bases, with 7 bases between. The CDR3 has 13 residues. This chain's CDR3 is CASSSSMNTEAFF. DNA for the CDR3: TGTGCCAGCAGTTCCTCTATGAACACTGAAGCTTTCTTT.

This clonotype was seen ten or more times. The V and J genes are TRBV7-9 and TRBJ1-6, with 7 bases lining up with TRBD1. Germline V CDR1 and CDR2: SEHNR, FQNEAQ (reference sequence). The CDR3 has 14 residues. V dropped 8 bases and J dropped 10; count of bases not matched to a gene: 11. CDR3 in amino acids: CASRGRQGESPLHF. The CDR3 DNA is TGTGCCAGCCGCGGAAGACAGGGCGAATCACCCCTCCACTTT.

There are many counts of this clonotype. The V gene is TRBV19, the J gene TRBJ2-5; D is ambiguous. V lost 3 bases, J lost 5 bases, and 10 bases lay in between. Germline lookup yields CDR1 LNHDA and CDR2 SQIVND (reference sequence). The CDR3 loop spans 13 amino acids. CDR3 in amino acids: CASSIIQGETQYF. DNA of the CDR3: TGTGCCAGTAGTATCATACAAGGGGAGACCCAGTACTTC.

The chain is built from TRBV29-1 and TRBJ2-7, with D tentatively TRBD1 (5 bases). The germline V and J ends were trimmed by 5 bases and 2 bases, with 7 bases remaining between them. The CDR3 loop spans 11 amino acids. Germline V gene sequence: CDR1 SQVTM, CDR2 ANQGSEA. The CDR3 DNA follows: TGCAGCGTTACAGGCACCTACGAGCAGTACTTC. Translation: CSVTGTYEQYF.

This chain uses TRBV2 with TRBJ2-7; no definite D call. V shed 1 base and J shed 2 bases, with 3 bases lying between them. Germline assignment: CDR1 SNHLY and CDR2 FYNNEI. This CDR3 has 12 amino acids. CDR3 in DNA: TGTGCCAGCAGTGAAGGTCCCTACGAGCAGTACTTC. Its translation is CASSEGPYEQYF. Filled out from reference TRBV2 and TRBJ2-7, the complete variable domain reads EPEVTQTPSHQVTQMGQEVILRCVPISNHLYFYWYRQILGQKVEFLVSFYNNEISEKSEIFDDQFSVERPDGSNFTLKIRSTKLEDSAMYFCASSEGPYEQYFGPGTRLTVT.

Ten or more counts support this clonotype. This sequence joins TRBV6-1 and TRBJ2-5, with a tentative D call TRBD1 (6 bases). Trimming took 3 bases from V and 7 from J, leaving 15 bases between them. The CDR3 is 14 amino acids. Germline V gene data show CDR1 as MNHNS and CDR2 as SASEGT. The CDR3 sequence is CASSDEQGRRTQYF. The DNA for the CDR3 is TGTGCCAGCAGTGATGAACAGGGTAGGAGGACCCAGTACTTC.

This clonotype has a handful of counts. The chain has TRBV19 and TRBJ1-5, with 7 bases aligning to TRBD1. Germline loops: CDR1 LNHDA, CDR2 SQIVND (reference sequence). V shed 7 bases, J shed 6 bases, and the junction held 9 bases outside the gene matches. The CDR3 loop spans 14 amino acids. CDR3 in amino acids: CASTQQGIFQPQHF. For the CDR3, the DNA is TGTGCCAGTACCCAACAGGGGATTTTTCAGCCCCAGCATTTT.

The chain links TRBV29-1 to TRBJ1-1; tentatively, D is TRBD1 (6 bases). The CDR3 is 13 amino acids. Germline V CDR1 and CDR2: SQVTM, ANQGSEA. V lost 4 bases to trimming and J lost 1 base, with 10 bases between them. In DNA form, the CDR3 reads TGCAGCGTTGGCGACAGGCCGAACACTGAAGCTTTCTTT. Translated: CSVGDRPNTEAFF.

The sample holds many counts of this clonotype. The V and J genes are TRBV12-3 or TRBV12-4 and TRBJ2-1; D ambiguous. The CDR3 length is 13 residues. V shed 3 bases and J shed 5 bases, with 8 bases lying between them. The CDR3 spells CASSFGKNNEQFF. CDR3 in DNA: TGTGCCAGCAGTTTTGGAAAAAACAATGAGCAGTTCTTC.

Comments on this clonotype: It may be a read error: a sequence one base away is much more abundant. This CDR3 is missing its conserved last phenylalanine or tryptophan, likely due to a read error. The V and J genes are TRBV14 and TRBJ2-7; D may be TRBD2 (5 bases). Per the germline V gene, CDR1 is SGHDN and CDR2 is FVKESK. V was shortened by 5 bases and J by 2 bases, with 10 bases between the two germline ends. This CDR3 is built from 13 residues. Here the CDR3 reads CASSSEATYEQYI. The CDR3 nucleotides are TGTGCCAGCAGCTCGGAGGCTACCTACGAGCAGTACATC.

This clonotype was observed many times. V is TRBV5-5 and J is TRBJ2-7, with 8 nucleotides matching TRBD1. The V and J ends lost 3 bases and 12 bases, in that order; junction bases with no gene match: 8. The CDR3 extends over 12 amino acids. The germline gives CDR1 SGHKS, CDR2 YYEKEE (reference sequence). The CDR3 DNA sequence: TGTGCCAGCAGCTCCACCGCAGGGGGCGCGTACTTC. This gives the protein CASSSTAGGAYF.

Points on this clonotype: Because it lacks the conserved phenylalanine or tryptophan at the end, this CDR3 is likely a read error. This chain links TRBV2 with TRBJ1-1, with 9 bases lining up with TRBD1. In germline, CDR1 is SNHLY, CDR2 FYNNEI. This CDR3 has 17 amino acids. CDR3 in amino acids: CVSSEGPGQGSHTEAFS. The CDR3 region has the DNA TGTGTCAGCAGTGAAGGCCCGGGACAGGGTAGCCACACTGAAGCTTTCTCT.

This clonotype was found many times. V usage is TRBV6-1 and J usage is TRBJ1-5, with 9 bases matching TRBD1. Germline loops: CDR1 MNHNS, CDR2 SASEGT. V lost 3 bases to trimming and J lost 2 bases; unmatched junction nucleotides: 5. This CDR3 spans 16 amino acids. The CDR3 coding sequence is TGTGCCAGCAGTGACGGGACAGGGATCGGCAATCAGCCCCAGCATTTT. Protein: CASSDGTGIGNQPQHF.